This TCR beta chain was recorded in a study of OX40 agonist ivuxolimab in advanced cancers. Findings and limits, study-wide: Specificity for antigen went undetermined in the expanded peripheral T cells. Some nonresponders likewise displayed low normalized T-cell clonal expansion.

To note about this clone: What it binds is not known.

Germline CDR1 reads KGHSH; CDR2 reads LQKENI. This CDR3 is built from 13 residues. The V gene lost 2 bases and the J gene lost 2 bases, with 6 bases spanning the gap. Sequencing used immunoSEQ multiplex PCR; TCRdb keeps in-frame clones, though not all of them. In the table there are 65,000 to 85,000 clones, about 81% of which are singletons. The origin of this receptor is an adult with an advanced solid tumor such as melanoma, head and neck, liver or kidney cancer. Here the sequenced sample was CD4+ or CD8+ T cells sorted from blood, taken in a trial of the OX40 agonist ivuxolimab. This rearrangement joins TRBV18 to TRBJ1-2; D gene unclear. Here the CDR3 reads CASSPEGNYGYTF. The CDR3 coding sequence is TGTGCCAGCTCACCAGAAGGAAACTATGGCTACACCTTC.